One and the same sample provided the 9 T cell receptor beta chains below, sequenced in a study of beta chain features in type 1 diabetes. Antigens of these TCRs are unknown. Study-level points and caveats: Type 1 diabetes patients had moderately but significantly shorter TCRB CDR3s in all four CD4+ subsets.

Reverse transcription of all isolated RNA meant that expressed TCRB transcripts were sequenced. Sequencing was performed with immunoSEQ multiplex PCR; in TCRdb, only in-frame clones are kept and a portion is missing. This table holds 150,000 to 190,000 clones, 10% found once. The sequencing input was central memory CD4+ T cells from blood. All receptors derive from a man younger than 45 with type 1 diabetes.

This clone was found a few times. The CDR3 coding sequence is TGTGCCAGCAGTCTATGGGCCCGGGGAGCCAAAAACATTCAGTACTTC. Its protein product is CASSLWARGAKNIQYF. The gene calls are TRBV2 and TRBJ2-4; D perhaps matches TRBD2 (5 bases). In germline, CDR1 is SNHLY, CDR2 FYNNEI. Trimming cost V 5 bases and J 0 bases, with 14 bases left between them. This CDR3 has 16 amino acids.

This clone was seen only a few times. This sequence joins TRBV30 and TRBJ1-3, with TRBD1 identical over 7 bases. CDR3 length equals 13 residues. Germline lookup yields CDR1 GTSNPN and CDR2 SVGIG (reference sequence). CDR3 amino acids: CAGRGTDGNTIYF. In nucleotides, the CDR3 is TGTGCTGGCAGGGGGACAGATGGAAACACCATATATTTT.

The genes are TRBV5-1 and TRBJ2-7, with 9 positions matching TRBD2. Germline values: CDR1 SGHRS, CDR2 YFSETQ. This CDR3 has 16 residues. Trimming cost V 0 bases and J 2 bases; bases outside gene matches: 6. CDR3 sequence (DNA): TGCGCCAGCAGCTTGGATGGGGCGGGAGGGACCTACGAGCAGTACTTC. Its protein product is CASSLDGAGGTYEQYF. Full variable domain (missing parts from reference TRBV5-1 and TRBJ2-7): KAGVTQTPRYLIKTRGQQVTLSCSPISGHRSVSWYQQTPGQGLQFLFEYFSETQRNKGNFPGRFSGRQFSNSRSEMNVSTLELGDSALYLCASSLDGAGGTYEQYFGPGTRLTVT.

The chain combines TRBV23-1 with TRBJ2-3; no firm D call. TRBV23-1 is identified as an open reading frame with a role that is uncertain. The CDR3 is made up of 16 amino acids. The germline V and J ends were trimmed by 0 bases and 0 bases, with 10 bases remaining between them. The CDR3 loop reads CASSQSAASSTDTQYF. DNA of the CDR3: TGCGCCAGCAGTCAATCTGCGGCTAGTAGCACAGATACGCAGTATTTT.

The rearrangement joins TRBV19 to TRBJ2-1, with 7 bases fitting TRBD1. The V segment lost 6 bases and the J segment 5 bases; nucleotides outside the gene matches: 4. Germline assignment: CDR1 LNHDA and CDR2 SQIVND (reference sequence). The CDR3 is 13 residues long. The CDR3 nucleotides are TGTGCCAGTAGCCAGGGACAGAACAATGAGCAGTTCTTC. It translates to CASSQGQNNEQFF.

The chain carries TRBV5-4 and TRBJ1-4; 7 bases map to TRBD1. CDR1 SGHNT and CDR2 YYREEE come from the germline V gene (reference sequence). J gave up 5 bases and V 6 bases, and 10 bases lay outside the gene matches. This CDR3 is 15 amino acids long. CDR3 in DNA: TGTGCCAGCACTGACAGAGGACAGGAGAATGAAAAACTGTTTTTT. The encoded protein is CASTDRGQENEKLFF.

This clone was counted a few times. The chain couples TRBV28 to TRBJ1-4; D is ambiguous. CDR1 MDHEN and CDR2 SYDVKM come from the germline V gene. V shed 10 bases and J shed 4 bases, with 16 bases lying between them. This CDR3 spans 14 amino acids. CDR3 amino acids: CATKGVQSNEKLFF. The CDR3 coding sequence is TGTGCCACCAAGGGAGTGCAGAGTAATGAAAAACTGTTTTTT.

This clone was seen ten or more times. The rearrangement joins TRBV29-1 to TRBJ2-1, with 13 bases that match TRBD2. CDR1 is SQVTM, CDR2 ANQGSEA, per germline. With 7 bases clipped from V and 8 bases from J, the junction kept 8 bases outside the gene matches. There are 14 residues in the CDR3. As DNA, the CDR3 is TGCAGCGCCCACGGGACTAGCGGGATCTATGAGCAGTTCTTC. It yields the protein CSAHGTSGIYEQFF.

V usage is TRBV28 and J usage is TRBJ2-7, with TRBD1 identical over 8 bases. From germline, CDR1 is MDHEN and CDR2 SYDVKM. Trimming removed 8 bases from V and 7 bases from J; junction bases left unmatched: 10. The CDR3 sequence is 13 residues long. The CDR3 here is CASDQGQGREQYF. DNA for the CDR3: TGTGCCAGCGATCAAGGACAGGGCCGGGAGCAGTACTTC.